This is a list of T cell receptor beta chains from one sample in a study of cytomegalovirus exposure and HLA in healthy donors. Measured with immunoSEQ multiplex PCR; TCRdb has only the in-frame clones, and not every one. Among fewer than 350,000 clones listed, 88% were seen once. Sequenced: PBMCs. Every receptor here comes from a woman aged 18-29 years in good health and CMV-seronegative. Both conserved end residues are part of each CDR3. The order of the fields is D gene, V gene, J gene, clone size, CDR3 DNA, CDR3 protein. A D gene is named only where the DNA matches it firmly. Clone size, where shown, is once, few, many, or a class for clones that have expanded.

TRBD1	TRBV7-3	TRBJ2-2	NA	TGTGCCAGCAGCCCGGTCACAGGGGGCACCGGGGAGCTGTTTTTT	CASSPVTGGTGELFF
NA	TRBV4-1	TRBJ2-5	NA	TGCGCCAGCAGCCAAGGACTAGGAGAGACCCAGTACTTC	CASSQGLGETQYF
TRBD1	TRBV10-2	TRBJ2-7	NA	TGCGCCAGCCGACAGGGGCCCATGAGCGAGCAGTACTTC	CASRQGPMSEQYF
TRBD2	TRBV6-5	TRBJ2-7	few	TGTGCCAGCAGTACCCTAGCGGAACCCTACGAGCAGTACTTC	CASSTLAEPYEQYF
NA	TRBV13	TRBJ2-1	NA	TGTGCCAGCAGCCTCGGGTATAGCTCCTACAATGAGCAGTTCTTC	CASSLGYSSYNEQFF
NA	TRBV27	TRBJ1-5	NA	TGTGCCAGCGGTCGTTTAGACAGTAATCAGCCCCAGCATTTT	CASGRLDSNQPQHF
NA	TRBV28	TRBJ2-7	NA	TGTGCCAGCAGTTTCTCCCCGTCGCTTGTTAGCTCCTACGAGCAGTACTTC	CASSFSPSLVSSYEQYF
NA	TRBV15	TRBJ1-5	NA	TGTGCCACCAGCAGAGATTCCTTTCAGCCCCAGCATTTT	CATSRDSFQPQHF
TRBD1	TRBV9	TRBJ1-2	NA	TGTGCCAGCAGCGCGAGCAGGGGGCTTAACTATGGCTACACCTTC	CASSASRGLNYGYTF
NA	TRBV9	TRBJ2-3	once	TGTGCCAGCAGCGTAACTAGTTGGGTGACAGATACGCAGTATTTT	CASSVTSWVTDTQYF
TRBD1	TRBV28	TRBJ2-7	NA	TGTGCCAGCAACATCGGGACAGGGGGTTCCTACGAGCAGTACTTC	CASNIGTGGSYEQYF
NA	TRBV5-4	TRBJ2-7	NA	TGTGCCAGCAGCGTGGAGTTTTACGGGGGATCGTACGAGCAGTACTTC	CASSVEFYGGSYEQYF
NA	TRBV6-5	TRBJ1-2	NA	TGTGCCAGCAGGACGACAGGCTATGGCTACACCTTC	CASRTTGYGYTF
NA	TRBV28	TRBJ2-3	NA	TGTGCCAGCAGTTTGGAAGAGGCTACGCAGTATTTT	CASSLEEATQYF
NA	TRBV19	TRBJ1-5	few	TGTGCCAGTAGGACCGTAGACTTAAGCAATCAGCCCCAGCATTTT	CASRTVDLSNQPQHF